This entry features one T cell receptor (beta chain) sequence. The V gene end was trimmed by 5 bases and the J gene end by 3 bases; junction bases not matched to a gene: 6. CDR1 and CDR2 (germline): LNHDA, SQIVND (reference sequence). CDR3 size: 16 residues. These data are taken from a study of blood T cell repertoires in COVID-19. Study background: Sample material is recorded as cDNA or gDNA derived from T cells, B-cell-depleted T cells, or PBMCs.

In the source study's methods: Amplification of reference gene primers was used by the study to estimate nucleated cell counts. Clones were read by immunoSEQ multiplex PCR, and TCRdb kept only the in-frame ones, dropping some. V, J and clone size reflect that table, while D and trimming were determined from the DNA. Among 450,000 to 500,000 clones listed, roughly 85% were seen once. The rearrangement joins TRBV19 to TRBJ2-5, with 13 bases matching TRBD2. This TCR came from a human donor in a cohort sampled during active COVID-19. Sequencing was done on a sample of peripheral blood. This CDR3 is CASSSPGTSGEETQYF. CDR3 coding DNA: TGTGCCAGTAGTTCCCCCGGGACTAGCGGGGAAGAGACCCAGTACTTC.